The following is a T cell receptor beta chain sequence with its context. What this receptor recognizes is not known. Per-base quality was not reported, and no clone a single base away is much larger than it. Inclusive of the bounding cysteine and phenylalanine, the CDR3 is 18 residues long. The sequence is cut down to CDR3 DNA, 54 bases in frame from base 1. The sample originates from a study of blood T cell repertoires in COVID-19 (TCRdb year 2020). For the wider study: Samples from collaborators originated in the United States, Italy and Spain and spanned both the acute and convalescent phases of COVID-19. The samples were drawn from two sources: the first 160 participants of the ongoing ImmuneRACE study, and over 950 subjects contributed by 6 global collaborators. The dataset comprised deeply sampled blood TCRbeta repertoires from subjects exposed to, actively infected with, or recovered from COVID-19. Nearly every sample came with metadata listing a de-identified subject ID, COVID-19 status, age in years and sex. The repertoires were made available in a free public database intended to serve as a resource for research on the immune response to SARS-CoV-2. The prospective study material was composed of cDNA or gDNA derived from T cells, B-cell-depleted T cells, or PBMCs. Where available, HLA class I and class II types were obtained from metadata supplied by the sample provider rather than from assay-based typing. The full study reports these points: How much clinical and demographic metadata was included differed by source and by participant, and the metadata was provided uncurated.

TCRbeta CDR3 regions were amplified from genomic DNA by means of the immunoSEQ Assay, a bias-controlled multiplex PCR. The paper's data handling went like this. The number of nucleated cells in each sample was estimated by amplification of reference gene primers within the assay. To quantify the absolute abundance of each unique TCRbeta CDR3 rearrangement, sequence reads were collapsed and filtered. For each sample, productive Simpson clonality was calculated as the square root of Simpson's diversity index over productive rearrangements. As stored in TCRdb, this immuneACCESS dataset retains in-frame rearrangements with V and J assigned. A fraction of the clones does not appear; measured against another copy, unresolved V genes explain less than half of the discrepancy, and the remainder lacks a known reason. V and J calls plus clone size are reproduced from that table; the DNA served to infer D and trimming. Recorded for this sample are 80,000 to 85,000 clones; almost 90% of them occurred a single time. The ten largest account for about 4.8% of the sample.

Each collaborating institution followed its own protocols to collect whole blood in K2EDTA tubes. Collaborator samples were shipped for TCRbeta analysis as frozen whole blood, isolated PBMCs, or DNA extracted from either sample type. Sequencing used peripheral blood. The clonotype originates from a woman older than 75 with acute or convalescent COVID-19. The V and J genes are TRBV21-1 and TRBJ1-2; the tabulated D call, TRBD1, remains unverified against the DNA. TRBV21-1 is a known pseudogene. The DNA sequence reads TGTGCCAGCAGCAATCAGGTGCGAGACAGGGGGCAACACTATGGCTACACCTTC. Translated, it gives CASSNQVRDRGQHYGYTF.